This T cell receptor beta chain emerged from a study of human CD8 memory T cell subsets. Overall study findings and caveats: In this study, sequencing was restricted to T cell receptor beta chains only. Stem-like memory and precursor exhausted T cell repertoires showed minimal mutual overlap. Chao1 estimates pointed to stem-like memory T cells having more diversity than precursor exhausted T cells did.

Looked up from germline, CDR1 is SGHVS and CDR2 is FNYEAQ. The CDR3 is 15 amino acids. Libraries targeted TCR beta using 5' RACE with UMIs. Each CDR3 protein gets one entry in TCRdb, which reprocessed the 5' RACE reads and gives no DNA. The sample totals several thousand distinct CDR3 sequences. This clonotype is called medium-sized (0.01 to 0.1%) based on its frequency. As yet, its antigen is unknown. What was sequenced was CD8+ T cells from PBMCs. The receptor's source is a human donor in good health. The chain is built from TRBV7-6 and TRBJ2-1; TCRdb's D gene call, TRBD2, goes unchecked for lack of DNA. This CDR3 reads CASSPSASSYNEQFF.